This T cell receptor (beta chain) is drawn from a study of blood T cell repertoires in COVID-19. Study-level information: The study drew acute and convalescent COVID-19 samples from the United States, Italy and Spain.

The V segment lost 8 bases and the J segment 8 bases; nucleotides outside the gene matches: 9. CDR1 and CDR2 from the germline V gene are MDHEN and SYDVKM. The CDR3 has 14 amino acids. Methods used by the authors: Nucleated cell number was recorded as an estimate derived from reference gene primer amplification. Generated by immunoSEQ multiplex PCR, the TCRdb table keeps only in-frame clones and is missing some. V, J and clone size are taken as reported in that table, and D and trimming were inferred from the DNA itself. The sample consists of over 150,000 clones, around 74% of them appearing once. The source is an older man with acute or convalescent COVID-19. The rearrangement links TRBV28 to TRBJ1-6; TRBD1 aligns across 7 bases. The sample taken for sequencing was peripheral blood. CDR3 loop: CASVFGTAYSPLHF. CDR3 DNA sequence: TGTGCCAGCGTATTCGGGACAGCCTATTCACCCCTCCACTTT. The full variable domain, its missing parts supplied by reference TRBV28 and TRBJ1-6, is DVKVTQSSRYLVKRTGEKVFLECVQDMDHENMFWYRQDPGLGLRLIYFSYDVKMKEKGDIPEGYSVSREKKERFSLILESASTNQTSMYLCASVFGTAYSPLHFGNGTRLTVT.